These T cell receptor beta chains were read from a single sample in a study of neoadjuvant nivolumab and ipilimumab in lung cancer. TCRdb's copy holds only in-frame clones and misses some; the assay was immunoSEQ multiplex PCR. Of some 4,200 clones in the sample, about four fifths were seen once. The sequenced sample was peripheral blood, obtained after neoadjuvant nivolumab, alone or with ipilimumab, at or shortly before surgery. Source of these receptors: an adult with non-small cell lung cancer. Each CDR3 is given with its conserved first and last residue. A D gene is named only where the DNA matches it firmly. Expanded clones get a size class; other rows say once, few or many, or leave the size out.

D gene: -
J gene: TRBJ2-5
clone size: few
V gene: TRBV19
CDR3 DNA: TGTGCCAGTAGTATAGGCGGAGGCGGGGAGACCCAGTACTTC
CDR3 protein: CASSIGGGGETQYF

D gene: TRBD2
J gene: TRBJ2-1
clone size: -
V gene: TRBV9
CDR3 DNA: TGTGCCAGCAGCCCGGGACTAGCGGGGGATTACAATGAGCAGTTCTTC
CDR3 protein: CASSPGLAGDYNEQFF

D gene: -
J gene: TRBJ1-2
clone size: -
V gene: TRBV30
CDR3 DNA: TGTGCCTGGGTTACTGGCAGGGTCTATGGCTACACCTTC
CDR3 protein: CAWVTGRVYGYTF

D gene: -
J gene: TRBJ1-1
clone size: -
V gene: TRBV7-2
CDR3 DNA: TGTGCCAGCAGCTTAAATGAGGGACTGAATGAAGCTTTCTTT
CDR3 protein: CASSLNEGLNEAFF

D gene: -
J gene: TRBJ2-5
clone size: -
V gene: TRBV18
CDR3 DNA: TGTGCCAGCTCACCAATGCCTAGGCTGGAGACCCAGTACTTC
CDR3 protein: CASSPMPRLETQYF

D gene: TRBD1
J gene: TRBJ1-2
clone size: -
V gene: TRBV19
CDR3 DNA: TGTGCCAGTAGTATAGGAGAGGGGGCCGGCTACACCTTC
CDR3 protein: CASSIGEGAGYTF

D gene: -
J gene: TRBJ1-3
clone size: -
V gene: TRBV2
CDR3 DNA: TGTGCCAGCAGAGACAGGATGTCTGGAAACACCATATATTTT
CDR3 protein: CASRDRMSGNTIYF

D gene: TRBD1
J gene: TRBJ2-6
clone size: -
V gene: TRBV4-2
CDR3 DNA: TGTGCCAGCAGCCCCTCGACAGGGTCTGGGGCCAACGTCCTGACTTTC
CDR3 protein: CASSPSTGSGANVLTF

D gene: -
J gene: TRBJ1-1
clone size: -
V gene: TRBV6-5
CDR3 DNA: TGTGCCAGCAGAGTAGGGACTGAAGCTTTCTTT
CDR3 protein: CASRVGTEAFF

D gene: -
J gene: TRBJ2-1
clone size: -
V gene: TRBV7-9
CDR3 DNA: TGTGCCAGCAGCTTGGGGACGATCAATGAGCAGTTCTTC
CDR3 protein: CASSLGTINEQFF

D gene: -
J gene: TRBJ1-3
clone size: -
V gene: TRBV5-1
CDR3 DNA: TGCGCCAGCAGGATAGGGGCCGACTCTGGAAACACCATATATTTT
CDR3 protein: CASRIGADSGNTIYF

D gene: -
J gene: TRBJ2-3
clone size: -
V gene: TRBV5-1
CDR3 DNA: TGCGCCAGCAGCTTGGAACCGGTAGATACGCAGTATTTT
CDR3 protein: CASSLEPVDTQYF

D gene: -
J gene: TRBJ1-3
clone size: -
V gene: TRBV7-8
CDR3 DNA: TGTGCCAGCAGCGAACAGGGTATCCGAAACACCATATATTTT
CDR3 protein: CASSEQGIRNTIYF

D gene: -
J gene: TRBJ2-3
clone size: -
V gene: TRBV30
CDR3 DNA: TGTGCCTGGAGTGTGGTGGACACAGATACGCAGTATTTT
CDR3 protein: CAWSVVDTDTQYF

D gene: -
J gene: TRBJ1-5
clone size: -
V gene: TRBV5-1
CDR3 DNA: TGCGCCAGCAGCTTGGACGGGAATCAGCCCCAGCATTTT
CDR3 protein: CASSLDGNQPQHF

D gene: -
J gene: TRBJ1-2
clone size: -
V gene: TRBV19
CDR3 DNA: TGTGCCAGTAGTATAGATCAAGCAGGCTCGGGTGGCTACACCTTC
CDR3 protein: CASSIDQAGSGGYTF

D gene: TRBD1
J gene: TRBJ1-4
clone size: -
V gene: TRBV2
CDR3 DNA: TGTGCCAGCAGGCTGGGACAGGCGGAAAAACTGTTTTTT
CDR3 protein: CASRLGQAEKLFF

D gene: -
J gene: TRBJ2-7
clone size: -
V gene: TRBV7-6
CDR3 DNA: TGTGCCAGCAGCTTAACGGACAGCGCCTACGAGCAGTACTTC
CDR3 protein: CASSLTDSAYEQYF

D gene: -
J gene: TRBJ1-5
clone size: -
V gene: TRBV30
CDR3 DNA: TGTGCCTGGGCTACTAGCAATCAGCCCCAGCATTTT
CDR3 protein: CAWATSNQPQHF

D gene: -
J gene: TRBJ2-3
clone size: -
V gene: TRBV4-1
CDR3 DNA: TGCGCCAGCAGCCAGAAGGGGTCTAGCGTTCCCCATACGCAGTATTTT
CDR3 protein: CASSQKGSSVPHTQYF

D gene: TRBD1
J gene: TRBJ1-3
clone size: -
V gene: TRBV5-5
CDR3 DNA: TGTGCCAGCAGCTTGACCGGGACAGGGATCAACACCATATATTTT
CDR3 protein: CASSLTGTGINTIYF

D gene: TRBD1
J gene: TRBJ2-7
clone size: -
V gene: TRBV19
CDR3 DNA: TGTGCCAGTAGTTTCCAGACAGGGCCCTACGAGCAGTACTTC
CDR3 protein: CASSFQTGPYEQYF

D gene: TRBD1
J gene: TRBJ1-2
clone size: -
V gene: TRBV30
CDR3 DNA: TGTGCCTGGACCTCCGCCGGGACAGGGTATGGCTACACCTTC
CDR3 protein: CAWTSAGTGYGYTF

D gene: -
J gene: TRBJ1-5
clone size: -
V gene: TRBV28
CDR3 DNA: TGTGCCAGCCCGTCTCAGGCACTTAGCAATCAGCCCCAGCATTTT
CDR3 protein: CASPSQALSNQPQHF

D gene: -
J gene: TRBJ1-5
clone size: -
V gene: TRBV18
CDR3 DNA: TGTGCCAGCTCACCTGGGTTTACTCAGCCCCAGCATTTT
CDR3 protein: CASSPGFTQPQHF

D gene: -
J gene: TRBJ2-7
clone size: -
V gene: TRBV27
CDR3 DNA: TGTGCCAGCAGAGGACAGCCTTCCTCCTACGAGCAGTACTTC
CDR3 protein: CASRGQPSSYEQYF

D gene: TRBD2
J gene: TRBJ2-7
clone size: -
V gene: TRBV11-2
CDR3 DNA: TGTGCCAGCAGCTTAGATGTATCCGGGAGGCACACCTACGAGCAGTACTTC
CDR3 protein: CASSLDVSGRHTYEQYF

D gene: TRBD1
J gene: TRBJ1-5
clone size: once
V gene: TRBV4-1
CDR3 DNA: TGCGCCAGCAGCCAAGCTGGCAGGGGGTATAGCAATCAGCCCCAGCATTTT
CDR3 protein: CASSQAGRGYSNQPQHF

D gene: TRBD1
J gene: TRBJ2-7
clone size: -
V gene: TRBV5-1
CDR3 DNA: TGCGCCAGCAGCTTTCTGGGGACAGGGTTGTCCGAGCAGTACTTC
CDR3 protein: CASSFLGTGLSEQYF

D gene: TRBD1
J gene: TRBJ2-1
clone size: -
V gene: TRBV30
CDR3 DNA: TGTGCCTGGGATCAGGGGGCCCACAATGAGCAGTTCTTC
CDR3 protein: CAWDQGAHNEQFF

D gene: -
J gene: TRBJ2-6
clone size: -
V gene: TRBV7-8
CDR3 DNA: TGTGCCAGCAGCTTGGGTGGGAGACAGCTCTCTGGGGCCAACGTCCTGACTTTC
CDR3 protein: CASSLGGRQLSGANVLTF

D gene: -
J gene: TRBJ2-7
clone size: -
V gene: TRBV7-2
CDR3 DNA: TGTGCCAGCAGCTTAGTGGGCTACGAGCAGTACTTC
CDR3 protein: CASSLVGYEQYF

D gene: TRBD2
J gene: TRBJ2-2
clone size: -
V gene: TRBV7-3
CDR3 DNA: TGTGCCAGCAGCTTAAACCCAGCGGGAGCCTCCGGGGAGCTGTTTTTT
CDR3 protein: CASSLNPAGASGELFF

D gene: -
J gene: TRBJ1-1
clone size: few
V gene: TRBV7-9
CDR3 DNA: TGTGCCAGCAGCTTTGAGTACACTGAAGCTTTCTTT
CDR3 protein: CASSFEYTEAFF

D gene: -
J gene: TRBJ2-2
clone size: -
V gene: TRBV27
CDR3 DNA: TGTGCCAGCAGTTTCTTTGATGCCCGGGGACGTTCCGGGGAGCTGTTTTTT
CDR3 protein: CASSFFDARGRSGELFF

D gene: -
J gene: TRBJ2-7
clone size: -
V gene: TRBV5-1
CDR3 DNA: TGCGCCAGCAGCTTGGGTGTTACCTCCTACGAGCAGTACTTC
CDR3 protein: CASSLGVTSYEQYF

D gene: -
J gene: TRBJ2-3
clone size: -
V gene: TRBV30
CDR3 DNA: TGTGCCTGGGGATCGGCACAGGTAATGGATACGCAGTATTTT
CDR3 protein: CAWGSAQVMDTQYF

D gene: -
J gene: TRBJ1-1
clone size: -
V gene: TRBV5-1
CDR3 DNA: TGCGCCAGCAGCGAGACTGGAAGGGACACTGAAGCTTTCTTT
CDR3 protein: CASSETGRDTEAFF

D gene: -
J gene: TRBJ1-6
clone size: -
V gene: TRBV6-5
CDR3 DNA: TGTGCCAGCAGTTACGCAGGGGTTGGGTATAATTCACCCCTCCACTTT
CDR3 protein: CASSYAGVGYNSPLHF

D gene: -
J gene: TRBJ1-1
clone size: -
V gene: TRBV2
CDR3 DNA: TGTGCCAGCACTCCGACGGTGACCTTCGTAGAAGCTTTCTTT
CDR3 protein: CASTPTVTFVEAFF

D gene: -
J gene: TRBJ2-7
clone size: -
V gene: TRBV7-6
CDR3 DNA: TGTGCCAGCAGCTTAGGGGAGAACTACGAGCAGTACTTC
CDR3 protein: CASSLGENYEQYF

D gene: -
J gene: TRBJ1-1
clone size: -
V gene: TRBV7-6
CDR3 DNA: TGTGCCAGCAGCACCAGGGATCAGGTCACCGAAGCTTTCTTT
CDR3 protein: CASSTRDQVTEAFF

D gene: -
J gene: TRBJ1-2
clone size: -
V gene: TRBV30
CDR3 DNA: TGTGCCTGGAGTGTACCCCGGGGGGTATACTATGGCTACACCTTC
CDR3 protein: CAWSVPRGVYYGYTF

D gene: -
J gene: TRBJ2-7
clone size: -
V gene: TRBV6-1
CDR3 DNA: TGTGCCAGCAGTTGGCTACTAGCAGAGACCTACGAGCAGTACTTC
CDR3 protein: CASSWLLAETYEQYF

D gene: -
J gene: TRBJ1-1
clone size: -
V gene: TRBV2
CDR3 DNA: TGTGCCAGCACCACTGAAGCTTTCTTT
CDR3 protein: CASTTEAFF

D gene: -
J gene: TRBJ1-3
clone size: -
V gene: TRBV12-1
CDR3 DNA: TGTGCCAGCAGTCGGGCCTTCGTACGGTGCTCTGGAAACACCATATATTTT
CDR3 protein: CASSRAFVRCSGNTIYF

D gene: TRBD1
J gene: TRBJ1-6
clone size: -
V gene: TRBV7-6
CDR3 DNA: TGTGCCAGCAGCCCGGGACAGGGCTATAATTCACCCCTCCACTTT
CDR3 protein: CASSPGQGYNSPLHF

D gene: TRBD1
J gene: TRBJ1-6
clone size: -
V gene: TRBV5-1
CDR3 DNA: TGCGCCAGCAGCTTCTTGGACAGGGGGTATAATTCACCCCTCCACTTT
CDR3 protein: CASSFLDRGYNSPLHF

D gene: TRBD1
J gene: TRBJ1-3
clone size: -
V gene: TRBV7-6
CDR3 DNA: TGTGCCAGCAGCTACACCTCGACAGGGGGCTCTGGAAACACCATATATTTT
CDR3 protein: CASSYTSTGGSGNTIYF

D gene: -
J gene: TRBJ1-6
clone size: -
V gene: TRBV6-1
CDR3 DNA: TGTGCCAGCCTCATCTCGAATTCACCCCTCCACTTT
CDR3 protein: CASLISNSPLHF

D gene: -
J gene: TRBJ2-1
clone size: -
V gene: TRBV6-5
CDR3 DNA: TGTGCCAGCAGTTACTTGATGAGTCTAGCGAGCGAGCAGTTCTTC
CDR3 protein: CASSYLMSLASEQFF

D gene: TRBD1
J gene: TRBJ1-1
clone size: -
V gene: TRBV9
CDR3 DNA: TGTGCCAGCAGCATTGGGACAGTTAACACTGAAGCTTTCTTT
CDR3 protein: CASSIGTVNTEAFF

D gene: TRBD1
J gene: TRBJ2-7
clone size: -
V gene: TRBV5-1
CDR3 DNA: TGCGCCAGCAGCTTGTCAGGACAGGGGTCCTACGAGCAGTACTTC
CDR3 protein: CASSLSGQGSYEQYF

D gene: TRBD1
J gene: TRBJ2-7
clone size: -
V gene: TRBV5-1
CDR3 DNA: TGCGCCAGCAGCGCGGACAGGGAGCAGTACTTC
CDR3 protein: CASSADREQYF

D gene: TRBD2
J gene: TRBJ2-5
clone size: -
V gene: TRBV10-2
CDR3 DNA: TGCGCCAGCAGTGCCCTTAGCGGGGGGCAGTACCAAGAGACCCAGTACTTC
CDR3 protein: CASSALSGGQYQETQYF

D gene: TRBD1
J gene: TRBJ1-2
clone size: -
V gene: TRBV5-1
CDR3 DNA: TGCGCCAGCAGCCGGACAGACAGGGGAGGTGGCTACACCTTC
CDR3 protein: CASSRTDRGGGYTF

D gene: TRBD2
J gene: TRBJ2-3
clone size: once
V gene: TRBV29-1
CDR3 DNA: TGCAGCGTTGTAGGGACTAGCGGAACTAGCACAGATACGCAGTATTTT
CDR3 protein: CSVVGTSGTSTDTQYF

D gene: -
J gene: TRBJ1-3
clone size: -
V gene: TRBV30
CDR3 DNA: TGTGCCTGGAAGGCCTCTGGAAACACCATATATTTT
CDR3 protein: CAWKASGNTIYF

D gene: -
J gene: TRBJ2-1
clone size: -
V gene: TRBV6-5
CDR3 DNA: TGTGCCAGCAGTTACAAGGGGGCGGGATACAATGAGCAGTTCTTC
CDR3 protein: CASSYKGAGYNEQFF